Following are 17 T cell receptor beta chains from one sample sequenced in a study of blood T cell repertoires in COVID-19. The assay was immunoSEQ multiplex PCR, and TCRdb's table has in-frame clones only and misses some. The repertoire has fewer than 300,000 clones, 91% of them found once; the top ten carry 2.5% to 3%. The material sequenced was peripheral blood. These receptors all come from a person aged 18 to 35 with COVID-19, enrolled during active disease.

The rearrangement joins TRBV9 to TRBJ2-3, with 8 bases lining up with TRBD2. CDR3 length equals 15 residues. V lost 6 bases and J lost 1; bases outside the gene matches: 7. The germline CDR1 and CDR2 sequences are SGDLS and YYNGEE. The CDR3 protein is CASTYAGGGTDTQYF. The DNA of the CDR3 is TGTGCCAGCACCTACGCGGGAGGCGGCACAGATACGCAGTATTTT. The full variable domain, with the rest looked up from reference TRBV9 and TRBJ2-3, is DSGVTQTPKHLITATGQRVTLRCSPRSGDLSVYWYQQSLDQGLQFLIQYYNGEERAKGNILERFSAQQFPDLHSELNLSSLELGDSALYFCASTYAGGGTDTQYFGPGTRLTVL.

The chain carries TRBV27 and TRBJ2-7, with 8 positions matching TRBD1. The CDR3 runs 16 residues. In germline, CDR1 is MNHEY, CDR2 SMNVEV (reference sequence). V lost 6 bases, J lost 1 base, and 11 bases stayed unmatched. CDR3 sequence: CASRAGGGLFSYEQYF. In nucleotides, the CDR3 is TGTGCCAGCAGGGCAGGGGGCGGGCTGTTTTCCTACGAGCAGTACTTC.

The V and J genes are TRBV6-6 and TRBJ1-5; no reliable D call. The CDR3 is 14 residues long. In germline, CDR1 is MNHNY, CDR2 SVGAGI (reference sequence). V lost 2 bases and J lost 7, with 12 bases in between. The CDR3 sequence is CASSYISSGQPQHF. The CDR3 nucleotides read TGTGCCAGCAGTTACATATCCTCGGGACAGCCCCAGCATTTT.

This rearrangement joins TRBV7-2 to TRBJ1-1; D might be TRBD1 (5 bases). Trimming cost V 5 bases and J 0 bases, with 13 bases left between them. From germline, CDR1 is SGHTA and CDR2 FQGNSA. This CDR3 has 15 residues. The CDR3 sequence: CASSPRDLMNTEAFF. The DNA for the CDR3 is TGTGCCAGCAGCCCGAGGGACTTAATGAACACTGAAGCTTTCTTT.

The CDR3 reads CASSQTVGYNEKLFF. The CDR3 DNA reads TGTGCCAGCAGCCAGACAGTAGGGTATAATGAAAAACTGTTTTTT. The chain combines TRBV27 with TRBJ1-4, with a possible D match to TRBD1 (5 bases). From germline, CDR1 is MNHEY and CDR2 SMNVEV (reference sequence). The CDR3 loop spans 15 amino acids. With 6 bases removed from V and 4 bases from J, the gap between germline ends came to 15 bases.

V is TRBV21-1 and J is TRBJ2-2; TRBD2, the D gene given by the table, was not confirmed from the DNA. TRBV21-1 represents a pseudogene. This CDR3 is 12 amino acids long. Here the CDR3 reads CASTPTGGELFF. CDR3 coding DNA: TGTGCCAGCACCCCAACGGGCGGGGAGCTGTTTTTT.

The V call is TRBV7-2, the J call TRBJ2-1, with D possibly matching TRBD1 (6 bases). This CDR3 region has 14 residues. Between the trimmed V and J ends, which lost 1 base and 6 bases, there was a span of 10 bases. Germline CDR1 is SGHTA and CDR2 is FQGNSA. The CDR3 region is CASSLGDTGNEQFF. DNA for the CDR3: TGTGCCAGCAGCTTAGGGGACACCGGCAATGAGCAGTTCTTC.

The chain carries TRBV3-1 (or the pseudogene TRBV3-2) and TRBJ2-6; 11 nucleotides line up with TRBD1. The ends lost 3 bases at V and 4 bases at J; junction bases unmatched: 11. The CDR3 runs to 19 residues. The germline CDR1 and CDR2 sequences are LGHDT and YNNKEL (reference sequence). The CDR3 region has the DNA TGTGCCAGCAGCCATTCCGCCGGGACAGGGGGTGCAGGGGCCAACGTCCTGACTTTC. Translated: CASSHSAGTGGAGANVLTF.

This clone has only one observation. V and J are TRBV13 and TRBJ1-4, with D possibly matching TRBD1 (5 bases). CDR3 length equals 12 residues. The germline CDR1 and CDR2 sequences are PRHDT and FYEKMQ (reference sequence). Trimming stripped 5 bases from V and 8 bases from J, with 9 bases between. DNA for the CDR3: TGTGCCAGCAGCCAGGGTAGGGAAAAACTGTTTTTT. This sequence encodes CASSQGREKLFF.

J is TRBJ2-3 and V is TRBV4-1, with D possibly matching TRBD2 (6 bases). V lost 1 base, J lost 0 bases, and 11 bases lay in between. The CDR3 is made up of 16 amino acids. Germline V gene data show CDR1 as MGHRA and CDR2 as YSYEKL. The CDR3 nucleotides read TGCGCCAGCAGCCAAGGTAGCGGAGTTAGCACAGATACGCAGTATTTT. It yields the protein CASSQGSGVSTDTQYF.

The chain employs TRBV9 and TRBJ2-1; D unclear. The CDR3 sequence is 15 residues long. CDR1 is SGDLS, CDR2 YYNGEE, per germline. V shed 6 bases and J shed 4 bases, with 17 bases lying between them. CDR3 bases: TGTGCCAGCACCCTTGACTCCTCGGAGTACAATGAGCAGTTCTTC. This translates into CASTLDSSEYNEQFF.

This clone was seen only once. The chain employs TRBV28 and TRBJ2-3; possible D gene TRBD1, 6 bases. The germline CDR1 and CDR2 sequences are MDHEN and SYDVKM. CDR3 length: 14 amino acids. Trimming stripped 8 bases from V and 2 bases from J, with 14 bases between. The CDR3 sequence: CASDVGQHTDTQYF. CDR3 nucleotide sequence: TGTGCCAGCGACGTCGGACAGCACACAGATACGCAGTATTTT. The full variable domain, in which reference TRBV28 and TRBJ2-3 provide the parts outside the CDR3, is DVKVTQSSRYLVKRTGEKVFLECVQDMDHENMFWYRQDPGLGLRLIYFSYDVKMKEKGDIPEGYSVSREKKERFSLILESASTNQTSMYLCASDVGQHTDTQYFGPGTRLTVL.

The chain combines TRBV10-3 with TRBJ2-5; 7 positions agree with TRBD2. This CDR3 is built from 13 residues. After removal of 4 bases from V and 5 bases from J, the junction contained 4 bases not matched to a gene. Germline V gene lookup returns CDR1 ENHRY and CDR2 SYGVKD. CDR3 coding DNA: TGTGCCATCAGTGGCGGGAGTGAGGAGACCCAGTACTTC. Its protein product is CAISGGSEETQYF.

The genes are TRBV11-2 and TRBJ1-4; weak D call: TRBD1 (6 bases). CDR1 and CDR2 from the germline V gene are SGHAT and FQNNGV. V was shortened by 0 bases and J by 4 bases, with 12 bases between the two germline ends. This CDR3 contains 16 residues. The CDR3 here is CASSLDRGGINEKLFF. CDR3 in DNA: TGTGCCAGCAGCTTAGATCGGGGGGGCATTAATGAAAAACTGTTTTTT.

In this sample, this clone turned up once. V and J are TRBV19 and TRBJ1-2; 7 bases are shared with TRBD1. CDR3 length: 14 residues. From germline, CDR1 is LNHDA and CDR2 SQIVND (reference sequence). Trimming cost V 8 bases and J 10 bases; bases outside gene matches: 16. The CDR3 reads CASLATGTEDSYTF. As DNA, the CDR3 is TGTGCCAGTCTAGCGACGGGGACAGAAGATTCCTACACCTTC.

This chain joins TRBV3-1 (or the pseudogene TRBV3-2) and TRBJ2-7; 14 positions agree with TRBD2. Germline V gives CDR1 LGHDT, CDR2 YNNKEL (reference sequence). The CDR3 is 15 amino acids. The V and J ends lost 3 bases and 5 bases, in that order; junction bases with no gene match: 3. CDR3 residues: CASSQGTSGSNEQYF. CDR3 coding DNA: TGTGCCAGCAGCCAGGGGACTAGCGGGAGTAACGAGCAGTACTTC.

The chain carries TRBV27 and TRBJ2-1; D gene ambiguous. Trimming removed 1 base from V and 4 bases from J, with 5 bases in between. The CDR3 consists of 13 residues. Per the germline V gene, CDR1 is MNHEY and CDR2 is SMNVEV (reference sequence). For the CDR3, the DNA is TGTGCCAGCAGTTTATTCCCATACAATGAGCAGTTCTTC. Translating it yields CASSLFPYNEQFF.